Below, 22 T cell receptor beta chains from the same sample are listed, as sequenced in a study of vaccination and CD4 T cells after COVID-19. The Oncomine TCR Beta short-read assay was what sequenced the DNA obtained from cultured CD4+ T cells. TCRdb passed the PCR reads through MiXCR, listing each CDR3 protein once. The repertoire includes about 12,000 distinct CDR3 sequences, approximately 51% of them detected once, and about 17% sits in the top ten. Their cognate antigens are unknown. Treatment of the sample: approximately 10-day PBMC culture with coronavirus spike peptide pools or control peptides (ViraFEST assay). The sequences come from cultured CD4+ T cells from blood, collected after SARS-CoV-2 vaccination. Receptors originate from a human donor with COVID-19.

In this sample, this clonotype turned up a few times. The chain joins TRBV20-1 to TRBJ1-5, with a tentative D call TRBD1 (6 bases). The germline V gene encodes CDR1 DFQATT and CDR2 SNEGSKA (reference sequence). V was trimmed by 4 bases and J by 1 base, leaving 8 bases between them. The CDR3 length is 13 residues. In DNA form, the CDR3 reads TGCAGTGCTAACGGACAGAGCAATCAGCCCCAGCATTTT. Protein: CSANGQSNQPQHF.

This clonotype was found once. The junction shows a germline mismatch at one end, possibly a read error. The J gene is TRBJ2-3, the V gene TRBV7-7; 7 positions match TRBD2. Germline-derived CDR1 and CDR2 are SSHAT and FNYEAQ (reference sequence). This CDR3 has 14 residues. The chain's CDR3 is CASSERGDTDTQYF. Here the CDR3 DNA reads TGTGCTAGCAGCGAGCGGGGAGACACAGATACGCAGTATTTT.

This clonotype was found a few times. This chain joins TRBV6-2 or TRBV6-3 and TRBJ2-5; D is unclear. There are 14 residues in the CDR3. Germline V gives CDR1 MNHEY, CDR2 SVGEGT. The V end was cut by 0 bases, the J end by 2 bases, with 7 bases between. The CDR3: CASSYSSIQETQYF. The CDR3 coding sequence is TGTGCCAGCAGTTACTCGTCCATTCAAGAGACCCAGTACTTC.

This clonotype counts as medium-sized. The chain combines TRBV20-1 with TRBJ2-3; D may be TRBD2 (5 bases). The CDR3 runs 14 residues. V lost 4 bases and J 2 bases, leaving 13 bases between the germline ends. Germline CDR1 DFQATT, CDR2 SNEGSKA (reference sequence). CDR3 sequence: CSAISPGTTDTQYF. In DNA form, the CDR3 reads TGCAGTGCTATCAGCCCGGGAACCACAGATACGCAGTATTTT.

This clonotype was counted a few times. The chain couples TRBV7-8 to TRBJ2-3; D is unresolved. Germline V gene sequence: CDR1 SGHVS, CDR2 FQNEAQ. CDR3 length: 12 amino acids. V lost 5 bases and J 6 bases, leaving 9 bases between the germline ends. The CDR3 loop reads CASSPVEDTQYF. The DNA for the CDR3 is TGTGCCAGCAGCCCGGTGGAGGATACGCAGTATTTT. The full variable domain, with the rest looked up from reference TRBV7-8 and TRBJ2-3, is GAGVSQSPRYKVAKRGQDVALRCDPISGHVSLFWYQQALGQGPEFLTYFQNEAQLDKSGLPSDRFFAERPEGSVSTLKIQRTQQEDSAVYLCASSPVEDTQYFGPGTRLTVL.

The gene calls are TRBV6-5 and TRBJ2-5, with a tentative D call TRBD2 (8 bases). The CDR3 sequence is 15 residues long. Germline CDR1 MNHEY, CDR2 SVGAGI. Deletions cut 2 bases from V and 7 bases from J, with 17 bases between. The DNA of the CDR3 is TGTGCCAGCAGTTACGGCGGGGGGCAGGGGGGGACCCAGTACTTC. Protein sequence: CASSYGGGQGGTQYF.

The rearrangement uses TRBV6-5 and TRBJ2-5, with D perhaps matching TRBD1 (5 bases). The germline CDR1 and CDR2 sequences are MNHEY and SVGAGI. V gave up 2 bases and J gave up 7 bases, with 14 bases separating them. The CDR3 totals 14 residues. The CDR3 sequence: CASSYLTGQGTQYF. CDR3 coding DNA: TGTGCCAGCAGTTACCTCACAGGCCAGGGGACCCAGTACTTC.

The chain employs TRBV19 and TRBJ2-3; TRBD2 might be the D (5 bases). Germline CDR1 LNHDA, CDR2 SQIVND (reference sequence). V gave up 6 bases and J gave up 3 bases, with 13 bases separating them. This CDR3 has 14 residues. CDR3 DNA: TGTGCCAGTAGCGGACTGGCAGAGACAGATACGCAGTATTTT. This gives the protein CASSGLAETDTQYF.

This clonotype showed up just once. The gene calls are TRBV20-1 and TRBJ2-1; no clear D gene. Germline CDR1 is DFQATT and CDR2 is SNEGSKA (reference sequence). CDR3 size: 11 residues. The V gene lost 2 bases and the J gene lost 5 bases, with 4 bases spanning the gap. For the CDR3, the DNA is TGCAGTGCTAGAAGGAACAATGAGCAGTTCTTC. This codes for CSARRNNEQFF.

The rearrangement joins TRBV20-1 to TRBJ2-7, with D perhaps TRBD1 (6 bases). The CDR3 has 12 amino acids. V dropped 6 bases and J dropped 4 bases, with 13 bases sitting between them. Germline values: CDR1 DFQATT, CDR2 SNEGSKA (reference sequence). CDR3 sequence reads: CSAGGQSYEQYF. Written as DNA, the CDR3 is TGCAGTGCCGGTGGACAGTCTTACGAGCAGTACTTC.

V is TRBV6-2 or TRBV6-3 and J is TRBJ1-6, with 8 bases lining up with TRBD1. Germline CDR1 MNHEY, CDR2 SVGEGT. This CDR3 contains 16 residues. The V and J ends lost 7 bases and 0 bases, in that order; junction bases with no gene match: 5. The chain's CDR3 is CASNGQGSSYNSPLHF. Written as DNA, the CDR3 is TGTGCCAGCAACGGACAGGGAAGCTCCTATAATTCACCCCTCCACTTT.

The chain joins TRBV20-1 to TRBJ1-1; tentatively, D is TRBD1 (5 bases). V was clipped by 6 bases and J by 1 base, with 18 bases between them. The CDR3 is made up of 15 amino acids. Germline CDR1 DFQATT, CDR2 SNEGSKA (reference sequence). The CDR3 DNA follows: TGCAGTGCCAACACACCAGGGACGCCGAACACTGAAGCTTTCTTT. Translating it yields CSANTPGTPNTEAFF.

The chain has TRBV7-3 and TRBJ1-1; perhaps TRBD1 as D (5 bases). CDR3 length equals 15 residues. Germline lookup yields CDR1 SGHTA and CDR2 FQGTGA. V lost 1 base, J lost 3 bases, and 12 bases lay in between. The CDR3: CASSLNAGSYTEAFF. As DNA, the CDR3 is TGTGCCAGCAGCTTAAATGCAGGGAGTTACACTGAAGCTTTCTTT.

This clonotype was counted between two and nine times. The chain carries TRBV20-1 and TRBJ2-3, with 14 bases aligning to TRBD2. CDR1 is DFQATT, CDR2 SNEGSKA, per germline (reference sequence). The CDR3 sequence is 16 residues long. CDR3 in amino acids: CGIGTSGGLITDTQYF. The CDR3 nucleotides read TGCGGAATTGGGACTAGCGGGGGACTAATCACAGATACGCAGTATTTT.

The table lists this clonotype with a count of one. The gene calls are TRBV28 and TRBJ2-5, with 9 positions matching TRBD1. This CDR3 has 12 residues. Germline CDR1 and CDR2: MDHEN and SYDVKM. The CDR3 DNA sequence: TGTGCGTCGGGACAGGGATCGGAGACCCAGTACTTC. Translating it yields CASGQGSETQYF.

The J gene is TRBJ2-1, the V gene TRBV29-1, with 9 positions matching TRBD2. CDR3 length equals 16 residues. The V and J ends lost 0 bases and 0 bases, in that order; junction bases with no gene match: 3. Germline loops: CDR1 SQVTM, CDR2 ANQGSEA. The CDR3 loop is CSVEDAGGGSYNEQFF. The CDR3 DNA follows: TGCAGCGTTGAAGATGCGGGGGGGGGCTCCTACAATGAGCAGTTCTTC.

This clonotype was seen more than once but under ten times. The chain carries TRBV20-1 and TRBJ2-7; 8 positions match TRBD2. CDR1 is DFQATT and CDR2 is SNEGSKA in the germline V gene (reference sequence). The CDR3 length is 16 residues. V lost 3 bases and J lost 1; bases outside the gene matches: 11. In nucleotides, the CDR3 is TGCAGTGCTAGTGGGCGGGGGGACACCCAATCCTACGAGCAGTACTTC. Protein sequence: CSASGRGDTQSYEQYF.

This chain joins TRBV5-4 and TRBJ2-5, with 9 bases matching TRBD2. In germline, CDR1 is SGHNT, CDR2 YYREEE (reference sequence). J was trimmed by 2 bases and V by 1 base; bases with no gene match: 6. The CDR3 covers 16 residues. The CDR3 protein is CASSLLASGVQETQYF. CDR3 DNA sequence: TGTGCCAGCAGCTTGTTGGCTAGCGGGGTACAAGAGACCCAGTACTTC.

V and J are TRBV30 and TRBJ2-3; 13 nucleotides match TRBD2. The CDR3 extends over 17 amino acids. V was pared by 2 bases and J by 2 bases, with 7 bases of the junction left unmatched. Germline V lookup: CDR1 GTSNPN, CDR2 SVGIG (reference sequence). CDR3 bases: TGTGCCTGGAGTTACACCGGGACTAGCGGGGTCACAGATACGCAGTATTTT. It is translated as CAWSYTGTSGVTDTQYF.

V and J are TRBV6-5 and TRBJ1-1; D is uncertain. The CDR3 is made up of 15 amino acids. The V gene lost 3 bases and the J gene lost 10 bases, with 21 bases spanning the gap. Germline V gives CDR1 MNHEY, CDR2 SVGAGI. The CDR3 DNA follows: TGTGCCAGCAGTTATACCCAGTTCGAGGTTTTAGGAGCTTTCTTT. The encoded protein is CASSYTQFEVLGAFF.

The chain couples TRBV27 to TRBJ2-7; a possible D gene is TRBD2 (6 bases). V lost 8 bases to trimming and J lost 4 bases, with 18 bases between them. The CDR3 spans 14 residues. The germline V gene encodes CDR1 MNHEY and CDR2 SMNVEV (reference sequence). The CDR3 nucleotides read TGTGCCAGCTGTCGGGGACGGGGGATATACGAGCAGTACTTC. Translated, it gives CASCRGRGIYEQYF.

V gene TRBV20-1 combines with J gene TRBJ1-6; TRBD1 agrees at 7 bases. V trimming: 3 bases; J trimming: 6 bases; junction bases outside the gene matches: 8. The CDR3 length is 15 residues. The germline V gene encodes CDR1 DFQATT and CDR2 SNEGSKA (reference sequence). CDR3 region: CSARTGPGGNSPLHF. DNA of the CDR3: TGCAGTGCTAGGACAGGGCCTGGGGGTAATTCACCCCTCCACTTT.